Below, 31 T cell receptor beta chains from the same sample are listed, as sequenced in a study of OX40 agonist ivuxolimab in advanced cancers. Sequencing used immunoSEQ multiplex PCR; TCRdb keeps in-frame clones, though not all of them. The sample lists nearly 85,000 clones, around four fifths occurring once. The specimen was CD4+ or CD8+ T cells sorted from blood, collected in a trial of the OX40 agonist ivuxolimab. All receptors come from an adult with an advanced solid tumor such as melanoma, head and neck, liver or kidney cancer.

The chain links TRBV29-1 to TRBJ1-2; D is uncertain. This CDR3 has 11 residues. V was shortened by 4 bases and J by 7 bases, with 10 bases between the two germline ends. In germline, CDR1 is SQVTM, CDR2 ANQGSEA. The DNA for the CDR3 is TGCAGCGTTGCCCAACCCTCTGGCTACACCTTC. As protein: CSVAQPSGYTF. Based on the CDR3 plus reference TRBV29-1 and TRBJ1-2, the full variable domain is SAVISQKPSRDICQRGTSLTIQCQVDSQVTMMFWYRQQPGQSLTLIATANQGSEATYESGFVIDKFPISRPNLTFSTLTVSNMSPEDSSIYLCSVAQPSGYTFGSGTRLTVV.

The rearrangement joins TRBV7-8 to TRBJ2-1; D is possibly TRBD1 or TRBD2 (5 bases each). The CDR3 covers 15 residues. Trimming removed 1 base at V and 2 bases at J, with 9 bases between. Germline CDR1 is SGHVS and CDR2 is FQNEAQ. The CDR3 here is CASSLELGAYNEQFF. The CDR3 nucleotides are TGTGCCAGCAGCTTAGAACTAGGGGCCTACAATGAGCAGTTCTTC.

The CDR3 region is CASSIKRVNTGELFF. CDR3 DNA sequence: TGTGCCAGTAGTATTAAAAGGGTGAACACCGGGGAGCTGTTTTTT. This chain connects TRBV19 to TRBJ2-2; D uncertain. CDR1 is LNHDA and CDR2 is SQIVND in the germline V gene (reference sequence). V lost 3 bases and J 1 base, leaving 9 bases between the germline ends. The CDR3 loop spans 15 amino acids.

V gene TRBV18 combines with J gene TRBJ2-1; 8 positions match TRBD1. J was trimmed by 4 bases and V by 8 bases; bases with no gene match: 7. The CDR3 is 14 amino acids. Per the germline V gene, CDR1 is KGHSH and CDR2 is LQKENI. The CDR3 spells CASGSQGAYNEQFF. The CDR3 DNA sequence: TGTGCCAGCGGATCTCAGGGGGCTTACAATGAGCAGTTCTTC.

To note about this clone: Other DNA sequences from this sample encode an identical CDR3 as well. This chain connects TRBV2 to TRBJ1-1; TRBD1 is a possible D gene (5 bases). Trimming pared 1 base from V and 4 bases from J, leaving 10 bases between. The germline gives CDR1 SNHLY, CDR2 FYNNEI. The CDR3 extends over 14 amino acids. For the CDR3, the DNA is TGTGCCAGCAGTGAAGAGCAGGGCGGCACTGAAGCTTTCTTT. Translation gives CASSEEQGGTEAFF.

The CDR3 sequence is CATSIGGGTDTQYF. Here the CDR3 DNA reads TGTGCCACTTCAATCGGGGGGGGCACAGATACGCAGTATTTT. This chain links TRBV19 with TRBJ2-3, with TRBD2 identical over 8 bases. After removal of 10 bases from V and 1 base from J, the junction contained 7 bases not matched to a gene. Looked up from germline, CDR1 is LNHDA and CDR2 is SQIVND (reference sequence). The CDR3 is 14 residues long. Supplemented by reference TRBV19 and TRBJ2-3, the full variable domain reads DGGITQSPKYLFRKEGQNVTLSCEQNLNHDAMYWYRQDPGQGLRLIYYSQIVNDFQKGDIAEGYSVSREKKESFPLTVTSAQKNPTAFYLCATSIGGGTDTQYFGPGTRLTVL.

The CDR3 DNA reads as TGTGCCAGCAGCGTACCTCGAAGGGGGACCCAGTACTTC. Protein product: CASSVPRRGTQYF. The chain joins TRBV21-1 to TRBJ2-5; the table calls TRBD1, which could not be checked here. TRBV21-1 is a pseudogene locus. This CDR3 spans 13 amino acids.

CDR3 DNA: TGTGCCAGCTCACCCTCGGGTGGACTAACTAATGGCTACACCTTC. It translates to CASSPSGGLTNGYTF. The rearrangement joins TRBV18 to TRBJ1-2; unclear D gene. The CDR3 consists of 15 residues. The germline V gene encodes CDR1 KGHSH and CDR2 LQKENI. The V gene lost 3 bases and the J gene lost 6 bases, with 17 bases spanning the gap.

This clone was observed a single time. This rearrangement joins TRBV7-9 to TRBJ2-1, with no clear D. The CDR3 length is 13 residues. Deletions cut 7 bases from V and 6 bases from J, with 13 bases between. In germline, CDR1 is SEHNR, CDR2 FQNEAQ (reference sequence). The CDR3 spells CASNQTWGNEQFF. The CDR3 bases are TGTGCCAGCAACCAAACTTGGGGCAATGAGCAGTTCTTC.

This chain links TRBV30 with TRBJ1-4; weak D call: TRBD1 (5 bases). This CDR3 is built from 15 residues. Trimming took 3 bases from V and 8 from J, leaving 19 bases between them. Germline assignment: CDR1 GTSNPN and CDR2 SVGIG (reference sequence). The CDR3 region is CAWSRSGGEAEKLFF. DNA of the CDR3: TGTGCCTGGAGCCGGTCGGGGGGAGAGGCAGAAAAACTGTTTTTT.

The J gene is TRBJ1-6, the V gene TRBV4-2; TRBD1 is a possible D gene (6 bases). The CDR3 has 15 amino acids. Germline CDR1 LGHNA, CDR2 YNFKEQ. V dropped 4 bases and J dropped 7 bases, with 14 bases sitting between them. The DNA for the CDR3 is TGTGCCAGCAGCCGAGAACAGGGTACGAATTCACCCCTCCACTTT. Amino acids: CASSREQGTNSPLHF.

The V call is TRBV2, the J call TRBJ2-7; perhaps TRBD2 as D (6 bases). CDR1 is SNHLY and CDR2 is FYNNEI in the germline V gene. V gave up 2 bases and J gave up 6 bases, with 11 bases separating them. The CDR3 has 13 residues. CDR3 in amino acids: CASSELGGTEQYF. The CDR3 coding sequence is TGTGCCAGCAGTGAACTCGGAGGGACCGAGCAGTACTTC.

The chain uses TRBV10-3 and TRBJ2-1; D is unclear. Per germline, CDR1 ENHRY and CDR2 SYGVKD. CDR3 size: 15 residues. V lost 4 bases, J lost 0 bases, and 10 bases lay in between. The CDR3 here is CAISGREFSYNEQFF. The CDR3 nucleotides read TGTGCCATCAGTGGACGCGAGTTCTCCTACAATGAGCAGTTCTTC.

The genes are TRBV11-2 and TRBJ2-5; 7 bases are a match to TRBD2. The CDR3 loop spans 16 amino acids. V shed 3 bases, J shed 1 base, and the junction held 8 bases outside the gene matches. Germline V gives CDR1 SGHAT, CDR2 FQNNGV. The CDR3 region has the DNA TGTGCCAGCAGCTTTCTGGGAGGGATATTCCAAGAGACCCAGTACTTC. Protein: CASSFLGGIFQETQYF.

V usage is TRBV11-2 and J usage is TRBJ1-2; D remains ambiguous. This CDR3 region has 15 residues. Germline V CDR1 and CDR2: SGHAT, FQNNGV. Trimming removed 1 base at V and 2 bases at J, with 11 bases between. CDR3 region: CASSLVRFGNYGYTF. As DNA, the CDR3 is TGTGCCAGCAGCTTAGTGAGGTTCGGAAACTATGGCTACACCTTC.

J is TRBJ1-2 and V is TRBV6-5; perhaps TRBD1 as D (6 bases). Germline values: CDR1 MNHEY, CDR2 SVGAGI. The CDR3 totals 14 residues. Trimming took off 6 bases at V and 4 bases at J, with 15 bases between the two ends. Here the CDR3 DNA reads TGTGCCAGCAGCCGCCCGGGGGCAGGCTATGGCTACACCTTC. This sequence encodes CASSRPGAGYGYTF.

The V and J genes are TRBV19 and TRBJ1-2, with 9 nucleotides matching TRBD1. The germline gives CDR1 LNHDA, CDR2 SQIVND (reference sequence). Unmatched junction bases numbered 15, after V lost 11 bases and J lost 2 bases. The CDR3 length is 16 residues. CDR3 DNA sequence: TGTGCCGCGGGGGACAGGGCTAAAGACCTCAACTATGGCTACACCTTC. This encodes CAAGDRAKDLNYGYTF.

V gene TRBV19 combines with J gene TRBJ1-2, with no clear D. CDR1 and CDR2 from the germline V gene are LNHDA and SQIVND (reference sequence). The CDR3 extends over 14 amino acids. V lost 2 bases and J 4 bases, leaving 11 bases between the germline ends. CDR3 residues: CASSINRESYGYTF. The CDR3 nucleotides are TGTGCCAGTAGTATAAATCGGGAGTCCTATGGCTACACCTTC. Filled out from reference TRBV19 and TRBJ1-2, the complete variable domain reads DGGITQSPKYLFRKEGQNVTLSCEQNLNHDAMYWYRQDPGQGLRLIYYSQIVNDFQKGDIAEGYSVSREKKESFPLTVTSAQKNPTAFYLCASSINRESYGYTFGSGTRLTVV.

By sample share, this clone is medium-sized. This same CDR3 is encoded by further DNA sequences in the sample. This sequence joins TRBV11-2 and TRBJ1-6; no definite D call. The V and J ends lost 0 bases and 10 bases respectively, with 10 bases between them. The length of the CDR3 is 14 residues. Per germline, CDR1 SGHAT and CDR2 FQNNGV. CDR3 sequence reads: CASSLDPGTSPLHF. The CDR3 bases are TGTGCCAGCAGCTTAGATCCGGGAACCTCACCCCTCCACTTT.

The chain has TRBV9 and TRBJ1-6; 9 bases map to TRBD1. The J segment lost 0 bases and the V segment lost 0 bases, leaving 10 bases of the junction unmatched. Germline CDR1 and CDR2: SGDLS and YYNGEE. The CDR3 runs to 20 residues. CDR3 protein: CASSVEGGTGPSSYNSPLHF. The DNA for the CDR3 is TGTGCCAGCAGCGTAGAGGGGGGGACAGGGCCGAGCTCCTATAATTCACCCCTCCACTTT.

The chain combines TRBV19 with TRBJ1-1; TRBD1 aligns across 7 bases. This CDR3 spans 14 amino acids. Germline V lookup: CDR1 LNHDA, CDR2 SQIVND (reference sequence). With 5 bases clipped from V and 0 bases from J, the junction kept 3 bases outside the gene matches. The CDR3 loop reads CASSDRAMNTEAFF. CDR3 sequence (DNA): TGTGCCAGTAGTGACAGGGCCATGAACACTGAAGCTTTCTTT.

The chain joins TRBV9 to TRBJ1-1; the D gene is possibly TRBD1 (5 bases). Germline CDR1 is SGDLS and CDR2 is YYNGEE. The CDR3 sequence is 16 residues long. Trimming removed 0 bases from V and 1 base from J, with 13 bases in between. The CDR3 is CASSVAETTGNTEAFF. The CDR3 coding sequence is TGTGCCAGCAGCGTAGCCGAAACAACAGGGAACACTGAAGCTTTCTTT.

V gene TRBV6-5 combines with J gene TRBJ1-2; D is possibly TRBD1 (5 bases). V was clipped by 5 bases and J by 3 bases, with 16 bases between them. In germline, CDR1 is MNHEY, CDR2 SVGAGI. CDR3 length: 15 residues. The CDR3 loop reads CASSAHRWWDYGYTF. The DNA for the CDR3 is TGTGCCAGCAGTGCTCACAGGTGGTGGGACTATGGCTACACCTTC.

The genes are TRBV4-3 and TRBJ1-5; D remains unclear. Germline values: CDR1 LGHNA, CDR2 YSLEER. The CDR3 runs to 14 residues. V dropped 0 bases and J dropped 4 bases, with 7 bases sitting between them. Here the CDR3 DNA reads TGCGCCAGCAGCCAAGAGCGGGGTAATCAGCCCCAGCATTTT. Its translation: CASSQERGNQPQHF.

V is TRBV29-1 and J is TRBJ1-3; maybe TRBD1 (5 bases). This CDR3 has 13 residues. V was trimmed by 1 base and J by 1 base, leaving 5 bases between them. The germline V gene has CDR1 SQVTM and CDR2 ANQGSEA. The CDR3 here is CSVEAGSGNTIYF. The CDR3 nucleotides are TGCAGCGTTGAAGCAGGGTCTGGAAACACCATATATTTT.

The chain carries TRBV5-6 and TRBJ1-6; the D is unclear. Trimming pared 2 bases from V and 7 bases from J, leaving 10 bases between. The CDR3 has 14 residues. Looked up from germline, CDR1 is SGHDT and CDR2 is YYEEEE. Here the CDR3 reads CASSLGPRNSPLHF. CDR3 in DNA: TGTGCCAGCAGCTTAGGTCCCAGGAATTCACCCCTCCACTTT. Full variable domain (remainder filled in from reference TRBV5-6 and TRBJ1-6): DAGVTQSPTHLIKTRGQQVTLRCSPKSGHDTVSWYQQALGQGPQFIFQYYEEEERQRGNFPDRFSGHQFPNYSSELNVNALLLGDSALYLCASSLGPRNSPLHFGNGTRLTVT.

The chain has TRBV7-2 and TRBJ1-2; no firm D call. Germline CDR1 SGHTA, CDR2 FQGNSA. V was pared by 4 bases and J by 0 bases, with 9 bases between. The CDR3 is 14 residues long. The CDR3, as DNA: TGTGCCAGCAGCTCTGTGCAGGCTAACTATGGCTACACCTTC. It codes for CASSSVQANYGYTF.

The rearrangement uses TRBV21-1 and TRBJ2-5; the listed D gene, TRBD1, was not tested against the DNA. TRBV21-1 is designated a pseudogene. The CDR3 totals 15 residues. CDR3 nucleotides: TGTGCCAGCAGCATCAGACAGAACAAGAGAGAGACCCAGTACTTC. It is translated as CASSIRQNKRETQYF.

The chain recombines TRBV7-7 with TRBJ2-7; D unresolved. The V end lost 5 bases, the J end lost 0 bases, and 11 bases lay between the germline ends. Germline V gene data show CDR1 as SSHAT and CDR2 as FNYEAQ (reference sequence). The CDR3 loop spans 14 amino acids. The CDR3 nucleotides are TGTGCCAGCAGCCGAGACACTAACTCCTACGAGCAGTACTTC. Its protein product is CASSRDTNSYEQYF.

This chain uses TRBV5-5 with TRBJ1-6; 8 bases map to TRBD1. Losses at the gene ends were 5 bases for V and 9 bases for J; bases not matched to a gene: 13. Germline assignment: CDR1 SGHKS and CDR2 YYEKEE (reference sequence). This CDR3 has 16 residues. CDR3 loop: CASSLDRGSGGSPLHF. CDR3 DNA: TGTGCCAGCAGTCTAGACAGGGGTTCAGGAGGTTCACCCCTCCACTTT. Full variable domain (missing parts from reference TRBV5-5 and TRBJ1-6): DAGVTQSPTHLIKTRGQQVTLRCSPISGHKSVSWYQQVLGQGPQFIFQYYEKEERGRGNFPDRFSARQFPNYSSELNVNALLLGDSALYLCASSLDRGSGGSPLHFGNGTRLTVT.

This clone has ten or more counts. This sequence joins TRBV4-1 and TRBJ1-1, with a possible D match to TRBD1 (5 bases). V was shortened by 3 bases and J by 2 bases, with 22 bases between the two germline ends. The CDR3 loop spans 18 amino acids. CDR1 is MGHRA, CDR2 YSYEKL, per germline. The CDR3 nucleotides are TGCGCCAGCAGCCAGCCCCGGGACCGAGCCTTAGTCAACACTGAAGCTTTCTTT. Amino acid sequence: CASSQPRDRALVNTEAFF.